This T cell receptor beta chain came from a study of Ad26.COV2.S vaccination and SARS-CoV-2 variants. V gave up 5 bases and J gave up 3 bases; unmatched junction bases: 16. Germline CDR1 is LGHNA and CDR2 is YNFKEQ. This CDR3 is built from 18 residues. Using immunoSEQ multiplex PCR, the repertoire was profiled, and TCRdb retains in-frame clones only, with some absent. The sample holds roughly 500,000 clones, 87% seen once. Sample treatment: roughly 18 received Ad26.COV2.S at low or high dose, single or two shots; about 5 received placebo; per-sample allocation not given. The samples were gathered on day 63 after the first injection of vaccine or placebo.

This receptor was taken from a person aged 18 to 65 who received the Ad26.COV2.S COVID-19 vaccine or a placebo. The chain links TRBV4-2 to TRBJ2-1; the match to TRBD2 covers 7 bases. The input for sequencing was peripheral blood, taken in a trial of Ad26.COV2.S vaccine versus placebo. CDR3 region: CASSKAQGAGQIYNEQFF. The CDR3 DNA reads as TGTGCCAGCAGCAAGGCTCAAGGAGCGGGGCAAATCTACAATGAGCAGTTCTTC.